This T cell receptor beta chain was captured in a study of lymphopenia after photon versus proton radiotherapy (dated by TCRdb to between 2018 and 2021). The study in broad terms: The study compared the immunological effects of photon versus proton radiation therapy in patients with gastrointestinal tumors who developed high-grade lymphopenia. The approximately 20 patients in the cohort had gastrointestinal tumors, were treated with either photon or proton therapy, and subsequently developed lymphopenia. The study aimed to characterize how the two radiation modalities differ in their impact on the immune system. Overall study results and their limits: Relative stability during treatment was observed in proton-treated patients, whereas loss of naive T cells and TCR diversity and gain of effector/memory populations were observed in photon-treated patients. Across the cohort, a larger post-nadir drop in TCR diversity was inversely correlated with overall survival time among patients who died. After the lymphocyte count nadir, oligoclonal expansion, especially of CD8+ Temra cells, was observed in photon-treated repertoires, and the drop in diversity was driven by this expansion. The survival association was assessed only in patients who died, and better survival with proton therapy was presented by the authors as a possibility rather than a demonstrated result.

The library was produced with the immunoSEQ multiplex PCR assay. Alongside multiparametric flow cytometry, deep sequencing of rearranged TCR beta loci was used to profile the T cell repertoires. TCRdb retrieved this table from immuneACCESS and kept in-frame rearrangements only. Not all clones are present; in checked studies, unresolved V genes account for under half, and no reason is known for the remainder. The sample includes around 64,000 clones, with roughly nine tenths observed a single time. In total, the top ten clones hold around 13% of the sample. Sequences SNHLY (CDR1) and FYNNEI (CDR2) are obtained from the germline V gene. The CDR3, from cysteine to phenylalanine, totals 13 residues. Only the CDR3 DNA stays, 39 bases, in frame from base 1. At the junction V is shortened by 7 bases and J by 10 bases, with 14 bases in between. Comment on this clone: The antigen it recognizes is unknown. One base away there is no much larger clone; base qualities are not given.

The sample here was peripheral blood, taken from a patient treated with proton-based radiotherapy. The source is a man older than 75 with esophageal cancer. The sequence links TRBV2 to TRBJ1-6; TRBD1 is perhaps the D gene, given 5 matching bases. The CDR3 corresponds to CASKGTPDSPLHF. The DNA sequence is TGTGCCAGCAAGGGGACCCCGGACTCACCCCTCCACTTT.